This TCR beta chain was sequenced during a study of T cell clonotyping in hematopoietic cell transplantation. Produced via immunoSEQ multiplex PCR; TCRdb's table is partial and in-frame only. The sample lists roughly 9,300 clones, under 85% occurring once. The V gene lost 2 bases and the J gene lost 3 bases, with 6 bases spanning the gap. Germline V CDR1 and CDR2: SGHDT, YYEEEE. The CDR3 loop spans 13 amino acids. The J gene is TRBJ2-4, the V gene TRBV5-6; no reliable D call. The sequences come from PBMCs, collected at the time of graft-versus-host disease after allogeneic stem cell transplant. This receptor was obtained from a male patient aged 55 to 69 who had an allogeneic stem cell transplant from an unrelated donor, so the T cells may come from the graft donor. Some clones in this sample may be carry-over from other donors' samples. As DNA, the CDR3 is TGTGCCAGCAGCTTCGGCAGCAAAAACATTCAGTACTTC. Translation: CASSFGSKNIQYF.